Listed below are T cell receptor beta chains from one sample, sequenced in a study of cytomegalovirus exposure and HLA in healthy donors. Sequenced by immunoSEQ multiplex PCR; TCRdb stores in-frame clones only, minus some. The sample consists of about 110,000 clones, around 90% of them appearing once. The sequenced sample consisted of PBMCs. These receptors all stem from a woman between 18 and 29 years old in good health and CMV-seropositive. CDR3s leave out the opening cysteine and the closing phenylalanine or tryptophan.

>TRBV7-6
ASSLPQGGGSYNEQF
>TRBV5-6
ASSLGGGRETQY
>TRBV28
ASSQPAGGNSPLH
>TRBV7-9
ASSYSGGAAETQY
>TRBV6-6
ASGSGGYYNEQF
>TRBV19
ASSKWAGDYGYT
>TRBV11-3
ASSQGHRVDNTDTQY
>TRBV14
ASSPNAGTAYNSPLH
>TRBV11-3
ASRYLTGELF
>TRBV2
ASSERGRSNTGELF
>TRBV5-1
ASSLLGRTTDTQY
>TRBV5-1
ASSSGQGYGYT
>TRBV6-5
ASSYSGGVAKNIQY
>TRBV19
ARAGQGIVNQPQH
>TRBV4-2
ASSQDVKATDTQY
>TRBV7-6
ASSFRGGSHNEQF
>TRBV6-4
ASSDGGGGDDEQF
>TRBV6-6
ASSYSEGNRYNEQF
>TRBV5-4
ASSWGQGRNYGYT
>TRBV15
ATSRDEVSPSSYEQY
>TRBV5-5
ASSGGGGPTPRSYGYT
>TRBV4-2
ASSQAGGGFGEQY
>TRBV10-3
AISGVSNSPLH
>TRBV7-9
ASSLSGGANNEQF
>TRBV2
ASSVGGNEQF
>TRBV7-6
ASSPSGGGEQF
>TRBV15
ATSRGSDRGEQF
>TRBV10-1
ASKQGVYSNQPQH
>TRBV19
ASRWGGTEAF
>TRBV7-9
ASSLAIGGGGDEQY
>TRBV4-2
ASRYNRGSLGSPLH
>TRBV6-1
ASSGLAGGTDTQY
>TRBV27
ASSLTQINTGELF
>TRBV9
ASSVEGTQYNEQF
>TRBV9
ASSVTGDSNQPQH
>TRBV5-6
ASSIREAYNEQF